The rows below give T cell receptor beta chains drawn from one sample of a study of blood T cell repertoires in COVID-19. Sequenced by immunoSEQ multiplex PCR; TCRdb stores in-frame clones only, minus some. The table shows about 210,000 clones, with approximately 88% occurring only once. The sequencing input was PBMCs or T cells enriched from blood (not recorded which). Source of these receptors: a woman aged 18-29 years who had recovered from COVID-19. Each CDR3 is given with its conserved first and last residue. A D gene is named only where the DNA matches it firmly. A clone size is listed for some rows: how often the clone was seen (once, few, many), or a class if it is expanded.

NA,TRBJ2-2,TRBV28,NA,TGTGCCAGCAGCCCTCTTTCCTGGGAGCTGGAAACCGGGGAGCTGTTTTTT,CASSPLSWELETGELFF
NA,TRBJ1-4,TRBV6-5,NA,TGTGCCAGCTCCTACCCGGATGAAAAACTGTTTTTT,CASSYPDEKLFF
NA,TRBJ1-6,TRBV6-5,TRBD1,TGTGCCAGCAGTCAGACAGGGGTAGGGTCACCCCTCCACTTT,CASSQTGVGSPLHF
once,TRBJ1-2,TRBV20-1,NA,TGCAGTGCTAGCCGGGACTATGGCTACACCTTC,CSASRDYGYTF
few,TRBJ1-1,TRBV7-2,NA,TGTGCCAGCAGCTTAGGCATTAGGTGGACGGGAAACACTGAAGCTTTCTTT,CASSLGIRWTGNTEAFF
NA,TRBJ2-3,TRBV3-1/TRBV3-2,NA,TGTGCCAGCAGCCTCTACACAGATACGCAGTATTTT,CASSLYTDTQYF
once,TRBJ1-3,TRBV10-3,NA,TGTGCCATCAGTGACTTTCGGGAGGAAAACACCATATATTTT,CAISDFREENTIYF
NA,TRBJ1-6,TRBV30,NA,TGTGCCTGGAGTGTACTTCGGGGAAGAAATTCACCCCTCCACTTT,CAWSVLRGRNSPLHF
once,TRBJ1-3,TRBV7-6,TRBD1,TGTGCCAGCAGCGAGGGACAGGGCTACACCATATATTTT,CASSEGQGYTIYF
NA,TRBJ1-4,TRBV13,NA,TGTGCCAGCAGCTTAGGCCCGCGAGAGAAAAAACTGTTTTTT,CASSLGPREKKLFF
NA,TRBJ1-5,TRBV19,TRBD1,TGTGCCACCACTGTCAGGGGGCGATATCAGCCCCAGCATTTT,CATTVRGRYQPQHF
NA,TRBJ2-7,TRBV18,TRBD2,TGTGCCAGCTCACCTACCGGGACTATCACCGAGCAGTACGAGCAGTACTTC,CASSPTGTITEQYEQYF
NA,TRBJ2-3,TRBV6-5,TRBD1,TGTGCCAGCAGAAACGACAGGGCAGACACAGATACGCAGTATTTT,CASRNDRADTDTQYF
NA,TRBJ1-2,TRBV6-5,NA,TGTGCCAGCATGGGGGGGCGGAACTATGGCTACACCTTC,CASMGGRNYGYTF
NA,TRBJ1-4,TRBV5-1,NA,TGCGCCAGCAGCTTGGGAGGGTTTGTTGAAAAACTGTTTTTT,CASSLGGFVEKLFF
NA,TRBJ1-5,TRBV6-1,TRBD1,TGTGCCAGCAGTGAACTGACAGGGAGCGGTCAGCCCCAGCATTTT,CASSELTGSGQPQHF
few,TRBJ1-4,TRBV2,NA,TGTGCCAGCACCCAATTCGACAGCGAAAAACTGTTTTTT,CASTQFDSEKLFF
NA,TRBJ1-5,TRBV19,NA,TGTGCCAGTACCTTGGGACATCCGAATCAGCCCCAGCATTTT,CASTLGHPNQPQHF
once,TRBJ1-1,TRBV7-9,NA,TGTGCCAGCAGCCCGCAGGGGATTGAGATGAACACTGAAGCTTTCTTT,CASSPQGIEMNTEAFF
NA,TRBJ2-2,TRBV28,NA,TGTGCCAGCAGTTATTGGGACTTCGGGGCGGACACCGGGGAGCTGTTTTTT,CASSYWDFGADTGELFF
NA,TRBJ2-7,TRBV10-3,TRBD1,TGTGCCATCACGGACAGGGACCACGAGCAGTACTTC,CAITDRDHEQYF
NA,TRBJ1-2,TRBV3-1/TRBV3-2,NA,TGTGCCAGCAGCCAAGATCGGGGTGGCTACACCTTC,CASSQDRGGYTF
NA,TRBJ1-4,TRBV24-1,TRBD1,TGTGCCACCAGTGACAACAGGGGTGGCGAAAAACTGTTTTTT,CATSDNRGGEKLFF
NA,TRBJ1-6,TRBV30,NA,TGTGCCTGGAGTGTATTGCAGGGAAATTCACCCCTCCACTTT,CAWSVLQGNSPLHF
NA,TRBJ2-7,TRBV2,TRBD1,TGTGCCAGCAGTCTCGGACAGGGGGCTCTTAACGAGCAGTACTTC,CASSLGQGALNEQYF
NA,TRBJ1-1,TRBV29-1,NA,TGCAGCGCCGCCGGACTGGGGAACACTGAAGCTTTCTTT,CSAAGLGNTEAFF
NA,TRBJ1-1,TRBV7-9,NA,TGTGCCAGCAGCTTTAACAGGGTTGGGGAGAACACTGAAGCTTTCTTT,CASSFNRVGENTEAFF
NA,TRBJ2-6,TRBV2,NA,TGTGCCAGCAATAAGGAGAGTCCCAACGTCCTGACTTTC,CASNKESPNVLTF
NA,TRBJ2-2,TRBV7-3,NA,TGTGCCAGCAGCTTAAGGCCAACAGGGAACACCGGGGAGCTGTTTTTT,CASSLRPTGNTGELFF
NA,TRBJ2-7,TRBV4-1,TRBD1,TGCGCCAGCAGCCAAGGTGTTGGGACAGACGAGCAGTACTTC,CASSQGVGTDEQYF
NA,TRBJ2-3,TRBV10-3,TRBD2,TGTGCCATCAGTGAGACAAAACTAGCGGGGGGTTACACAGATACGCAGTATTTT,CAISETKLAGGYTDTQYF
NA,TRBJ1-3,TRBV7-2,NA,TGTGCCAGAGATGGGGGGGAGGACGTCTCTGGAAACACCATATATTTT,CARDGGEDVSGNTIYF
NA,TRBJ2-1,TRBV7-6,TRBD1,TGTGCCAGCAGCTTACCCGGGACAGGGACCAATGAGCAGTTCTTC,CASSLPGTGTNEQFF
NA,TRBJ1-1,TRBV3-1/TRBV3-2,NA,TGTGCCAGCAGCCAACGAAGCGGGAGGCCAGGGAGAAGGCCCGAGCCGAACACTGAAGCTTTCTTT,CASSQRSGRPGRRPEPNTEAFF
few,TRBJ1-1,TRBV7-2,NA,TGTGCCAGCAGAATCGGGGGGCGCAGGGACACTGAAGCTTTCTTT,CASRIGGRRDTEAFF
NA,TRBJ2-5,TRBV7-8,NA,TGTGCCAGCAGCTTAGAGTACTACCCCCGGGAGACCCAGTACTTC,CASSLEYYPRETQYF
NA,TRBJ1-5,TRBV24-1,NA,TGTGCCACCAGTGATGCCCAGGAGGGATCGTATCAGCCCCAGCATTTT,CATSDAQEGSYQPQHF
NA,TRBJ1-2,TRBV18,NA,TGTGCCAGCTCCCCAGGCCCTCCCAATGGCTACACCTTC,CASSPGPPNGYTF
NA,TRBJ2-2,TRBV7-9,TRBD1,TGTGCCAGCAGCCACCACTCCGGACAGTTAGGACAGGGCGGAGAGCTGTTTTTT,CASSHHSGQLGQGGELFF
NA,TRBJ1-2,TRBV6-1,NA,TGTGCCAGCAGTGAGATGGCAGAATATGGCTACACCTTC,CASSEMAEYGYTF
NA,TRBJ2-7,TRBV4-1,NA,TGCGCCAGCAGCCAAGATGCACAGGCAGCCTACGAGCAGTACTTC,CASSQDAQAAYEQYF
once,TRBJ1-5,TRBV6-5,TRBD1,TGTGCCAGCGGTCAGGGGGCTAGGGGGAATCAGCCCCAGCATTTT,CASGQGARGNQPQHF
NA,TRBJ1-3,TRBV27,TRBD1,TGTGCCAGCAGTTTAGGGACAGCTGGAAACACCATATATTTT,CASSLGTAGNTIYF
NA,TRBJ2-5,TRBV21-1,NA,TGTGCCAGCAGAGGAAGGAGGGAGACACAAGAGACCCAGTACTTC,CASRGRRETQETQYF
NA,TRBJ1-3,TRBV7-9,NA,TGTGCCAGCAGACCCGCGGGGGGGAGCTCTGGAAACACCATATATTTT,CASRPAGGSSGNTIYF
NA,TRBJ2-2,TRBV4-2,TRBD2,TGTGCCAGCAGCCCCACAGCGGGGGGAACCGGGGAGCTGTTTTTT,CASSPTAGGTGELFF
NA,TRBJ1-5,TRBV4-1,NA,TGCGCCAGCAGCCAAGTAGCAGGGCGAGGCAATCAGCCCCAGCATTTT,CASSQVAGRGNQPQHF
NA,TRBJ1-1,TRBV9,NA,TGTGCCAGCAGCGGGAAGGAGTCGAACACTGAAGCTTTCTTT,CASSGKESNTEAFF
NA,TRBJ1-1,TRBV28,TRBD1,TGTGCCAGCAGTTGGGACAGGGGCATGAACACTGAAGCTTTCTTT,CASSWDRGMNTEAFF
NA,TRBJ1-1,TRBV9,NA,TGTGCCAGCAGCGAGAGGGTGGGGAACACTGAAGCTTTCTTT,CASSERVGNTEAFF
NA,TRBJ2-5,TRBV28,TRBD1,TGTGCCAGCAGTTTAGAGGGGGCAGGGGTGGGAAAAGAGACCCAGTACTTC,CASSLEGAGVGKETQYF
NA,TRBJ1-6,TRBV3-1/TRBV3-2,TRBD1,TGTGCCAGCAGCCATCTCCGGGACAGGGTTTCACCCCTCCACTTT,CASSHLRDRVSPLHF